This T cell receptor (beta chain) was captured in a study of T cell repertoires in urothelial bladder cancer. At the level of the study: A few lesions each were cT0, cTa, cT1, and cT2 or greater. The study's findings and limits: Carcinoma specimens had fewer T cells than benign specimens. One T-cell clone reached up to roughly 15% of carcinoma infiltrating lymphocytes.

TCRdb's table, derived via immunoSEQ multiplex PCR, lists solely in-frame clones and lacks some. The repertoire has more than 10,000 clones, 55% to 80% of them found once; the top ten carry 7% to 9.5%. On this clone itself: The antigen remains undetermined.

Germline V CDR1 and CDR2: SGHRS, YFSETQ. Trimming cost V 7 bases and J 5 bases, with 10 bases left between them. The CDR3 has 12 residues. V is TRBV5-1 and J is TRBJ2-1; D is unclear. Source material: tumor-infiltrating cells from bladder cancer. This clonotype originated in a human donor with urothelial carcinoma. The CDR3 is CASSHRNNEQFF. The CDR3 DNA is TGCGCCAGCTCCCATAGGAACAATGAGCAGTTCTTC.